Here is one TCR beta chain with its context. The antigen is undetermined. The record originates from a study of shared clonotypes between healthy human individuals. As defined, naive CD8 cells were CD45RO-negative and positively selected for CCR7, with terminally differentiated effector memory CD45RA+ cells excluded. V was pared by 5 bases and J by 1 base, with 12 bases between. Per germline, CDR1 LNHNV and CDR2 YYDKDF (reference sequence). The CDR3 has 15 residues. Deep level was the assay's run setting. For every subset, genomic DNA was evenly distributed across several immunoSEQ plates. Sequencing used immunoSEQ multiplex PCR; TCRdb keeps in-frame clones, though not all of them. The sample holds fewer than 1 million clones, 96% seen once. The study's findings and limits: Specimens sampled were limited to blood, with tissue repertoires likely differing. Non-shared clonotypes were found to have lower generation probabilities than the clonotypes that were shared by all four of the sorted-subset donors.

The J gene is TRBJ2-4, the V gene TRBV15; no clear D gene. The receptor's source is a man younger than 45 in good health. The material sequenced was naive CD8+ T cells sorted from blood. This CDR3 reads CATSVDTSAKNIQYF. The CDR3 nucleotides are TGTGCCACCAGCGTCGACACGTCTGCCAAAAACATTCAGTACTTC.